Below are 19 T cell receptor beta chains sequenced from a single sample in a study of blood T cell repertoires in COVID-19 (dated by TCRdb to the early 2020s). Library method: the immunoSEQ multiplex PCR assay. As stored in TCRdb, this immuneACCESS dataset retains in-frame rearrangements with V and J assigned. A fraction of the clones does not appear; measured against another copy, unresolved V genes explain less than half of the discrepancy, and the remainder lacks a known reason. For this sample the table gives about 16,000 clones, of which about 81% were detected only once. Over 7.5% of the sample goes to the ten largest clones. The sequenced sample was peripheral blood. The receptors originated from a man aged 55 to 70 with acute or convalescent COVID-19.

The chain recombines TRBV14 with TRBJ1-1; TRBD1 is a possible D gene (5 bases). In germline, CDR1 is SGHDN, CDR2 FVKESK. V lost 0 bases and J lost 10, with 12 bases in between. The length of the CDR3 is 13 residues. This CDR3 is CASSQETGGRAFF. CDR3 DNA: TGTGCCAGCAGCCAAGAGACGGGGGGAAGAGCTTTCTTT.

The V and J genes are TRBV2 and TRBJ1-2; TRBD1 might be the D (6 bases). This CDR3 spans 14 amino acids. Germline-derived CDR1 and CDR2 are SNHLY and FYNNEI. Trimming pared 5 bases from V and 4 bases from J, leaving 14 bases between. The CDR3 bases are TGTGCCAGCAGTCTACAGGGTGGGGCCTATGGCTACACCTTC. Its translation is CASSLQGGAYGYTF.

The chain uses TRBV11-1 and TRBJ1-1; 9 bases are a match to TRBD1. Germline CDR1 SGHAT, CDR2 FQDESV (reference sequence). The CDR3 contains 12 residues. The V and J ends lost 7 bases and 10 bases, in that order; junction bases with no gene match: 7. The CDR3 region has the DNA TGTGCCAGCACCCCTACGACAGGGGGAGCTTTCTTT. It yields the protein CASTPTTGGAFF.

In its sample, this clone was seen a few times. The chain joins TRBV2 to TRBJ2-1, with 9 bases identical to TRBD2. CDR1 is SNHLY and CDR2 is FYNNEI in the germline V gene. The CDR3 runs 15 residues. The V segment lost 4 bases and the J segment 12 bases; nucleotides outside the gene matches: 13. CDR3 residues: CASSGRAGGRRWQFF. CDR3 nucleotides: TGTGCCAGCAGTGGCCGAGCGGGGGGAAGGAGATGGCAGTTCTTC.

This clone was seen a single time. CDR3 protein: CASSLIGERGNTEAFF. The CDR3 DNA follows: TGTGCCAGCAGCCTAATCGGGGAGAGAGGGAACACTGAAGCTTTCTTT. The chain combines TRBV5-6 with TRBJ1-1; no firm D call. Per germline, CDR1 SGHDT and CDR2 YYEEEE. Deletions cut 4 bases from V and 1 base from J, with 17 bases between. CDR3 length equals 16 residues.

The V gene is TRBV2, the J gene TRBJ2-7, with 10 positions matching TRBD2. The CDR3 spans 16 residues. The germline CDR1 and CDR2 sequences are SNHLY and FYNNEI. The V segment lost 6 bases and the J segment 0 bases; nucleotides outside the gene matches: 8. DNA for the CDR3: TGTGCCAGCAGCCGACTAGCGGGCAGGAGCTCCTACGAGCAGTACTTC. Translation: CASSRLAGRSSYEQYF. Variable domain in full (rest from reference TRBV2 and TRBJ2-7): EPEVTQTPSHQVTQMGQEVILRCVPISNHLYFYWYRQILGQKVEFLVSFYNNEISEKSEIFDDQFSVERPDGSNFTLKIRSTKLEDSAMYFCASSRLAGRSSYEQYFGPGTRLTVT.

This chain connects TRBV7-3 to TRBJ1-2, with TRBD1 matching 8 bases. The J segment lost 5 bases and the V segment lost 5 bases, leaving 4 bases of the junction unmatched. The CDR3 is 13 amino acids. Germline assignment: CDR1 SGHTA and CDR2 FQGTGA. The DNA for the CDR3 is TGTGCCAGCAGCCTTACAGGGGGGTATGGCTACACCTTC. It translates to CASSLTGGYGYTF.

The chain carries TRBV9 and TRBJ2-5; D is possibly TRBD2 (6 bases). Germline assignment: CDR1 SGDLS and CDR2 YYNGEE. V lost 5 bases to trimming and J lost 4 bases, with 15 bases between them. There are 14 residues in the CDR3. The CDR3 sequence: CASSKEGTPETQYF. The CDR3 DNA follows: TGTGCCAGCAGTAAGGAGGGTACCCCAGAGACCCAGTACTTC.

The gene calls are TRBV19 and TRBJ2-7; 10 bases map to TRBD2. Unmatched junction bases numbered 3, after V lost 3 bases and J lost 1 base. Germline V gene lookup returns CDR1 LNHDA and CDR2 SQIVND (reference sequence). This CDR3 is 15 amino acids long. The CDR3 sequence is CASSIGLADSYEQYF. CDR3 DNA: TGTGCCAGTAGTATTGGACTAGCGGATTCCTACGAGCAGTACTTC.

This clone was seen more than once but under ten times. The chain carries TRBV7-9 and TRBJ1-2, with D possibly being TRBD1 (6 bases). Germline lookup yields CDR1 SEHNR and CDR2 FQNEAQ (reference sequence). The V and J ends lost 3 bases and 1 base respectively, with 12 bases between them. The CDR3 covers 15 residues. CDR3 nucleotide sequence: TGTGCCAGCAGCTTGGCTTCGGACAGTAACTATGGCTACACCTTC. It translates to CASSLASDSNYGYTF. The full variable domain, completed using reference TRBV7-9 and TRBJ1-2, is DTGVSQNPRHKITKRGQNVTFRCDPISEHNRLYWYRQTLGQGPEFLTYFQNEAQLEKSRLLSDRFSAERPKGSFSTLEIQRTEQGDSAMYLCASSLASDSNYGYTFGSGTRLTVV.

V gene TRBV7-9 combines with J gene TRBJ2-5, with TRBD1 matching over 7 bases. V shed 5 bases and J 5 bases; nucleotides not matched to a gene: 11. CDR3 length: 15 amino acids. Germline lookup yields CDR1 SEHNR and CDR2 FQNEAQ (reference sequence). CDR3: CASSLFGQAGETQYF. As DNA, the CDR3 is TGTGCCAGCAGCCTCTTTGGACAGGCCGGGGAGACCCAGTACTTC.

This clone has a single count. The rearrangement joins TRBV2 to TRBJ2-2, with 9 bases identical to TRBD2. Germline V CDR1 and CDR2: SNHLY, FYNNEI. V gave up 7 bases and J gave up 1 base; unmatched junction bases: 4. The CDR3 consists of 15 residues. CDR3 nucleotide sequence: TGTGCCAGCATAGCGGGGGCCTTGAACACCGGGGAGCTGTTTTTT. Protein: CASIAGALNTGELFF.

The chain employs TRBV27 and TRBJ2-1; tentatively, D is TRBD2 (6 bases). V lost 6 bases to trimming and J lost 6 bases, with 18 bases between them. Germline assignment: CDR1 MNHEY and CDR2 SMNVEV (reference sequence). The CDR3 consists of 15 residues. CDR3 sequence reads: CASRRSGLQGNEQFF. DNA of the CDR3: TGTGCCAGCAGGAGGAGCGGGCTCCAGGGCAATGAGCAGTTCTTC.

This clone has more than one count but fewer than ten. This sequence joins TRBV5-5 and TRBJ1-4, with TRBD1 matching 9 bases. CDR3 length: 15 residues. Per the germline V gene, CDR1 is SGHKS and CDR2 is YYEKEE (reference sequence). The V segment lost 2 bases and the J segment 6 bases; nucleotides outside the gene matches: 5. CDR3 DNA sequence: TGTGCCAGCAGCTTTAAGACAGGGGGGTATGAAAAACTGTTTTTT. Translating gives CASSFKTGGYEKLFF.

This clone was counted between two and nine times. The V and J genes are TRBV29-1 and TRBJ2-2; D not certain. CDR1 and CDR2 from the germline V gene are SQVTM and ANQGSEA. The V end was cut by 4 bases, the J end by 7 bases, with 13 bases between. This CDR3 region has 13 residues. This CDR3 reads CSVGTRISGELFF. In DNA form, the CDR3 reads TGCAGCGTTGGCACGAGGATTAGCGGGGAGCTGTTTTTT.

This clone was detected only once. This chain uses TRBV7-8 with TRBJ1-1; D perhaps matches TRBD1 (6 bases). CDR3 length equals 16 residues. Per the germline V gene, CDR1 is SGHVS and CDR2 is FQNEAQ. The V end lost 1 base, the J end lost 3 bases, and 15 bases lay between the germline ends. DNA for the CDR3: TGTGCCAGCAGCTTAGTAGGGGGGGGGACTGACACTGAAGCTTTCTTT. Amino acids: CASSLVGGGTDTEAFF.

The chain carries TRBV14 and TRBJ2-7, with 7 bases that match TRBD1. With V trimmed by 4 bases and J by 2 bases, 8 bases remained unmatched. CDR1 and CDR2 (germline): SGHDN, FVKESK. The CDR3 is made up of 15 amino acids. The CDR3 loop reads CASSLDPGQTYEQYF. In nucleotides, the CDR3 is TGTGCCAGCAGCCTAGACCCGGGACAGACCTACGAGCAGTACTTC.

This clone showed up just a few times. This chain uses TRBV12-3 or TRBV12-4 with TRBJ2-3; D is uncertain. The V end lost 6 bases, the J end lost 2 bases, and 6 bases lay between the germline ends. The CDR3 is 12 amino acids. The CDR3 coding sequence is TGTGCCAGCAGCACTACCACAGATACGCAGTATTTT. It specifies CASSTTTDTQYF.

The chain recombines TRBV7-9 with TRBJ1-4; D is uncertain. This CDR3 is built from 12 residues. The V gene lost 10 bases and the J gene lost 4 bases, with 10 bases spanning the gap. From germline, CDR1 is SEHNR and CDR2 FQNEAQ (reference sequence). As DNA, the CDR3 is TGTGCCACCGGGGTCCTTAATGAAAAACTGTTTTTT. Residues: CATGVLNEKLFF.